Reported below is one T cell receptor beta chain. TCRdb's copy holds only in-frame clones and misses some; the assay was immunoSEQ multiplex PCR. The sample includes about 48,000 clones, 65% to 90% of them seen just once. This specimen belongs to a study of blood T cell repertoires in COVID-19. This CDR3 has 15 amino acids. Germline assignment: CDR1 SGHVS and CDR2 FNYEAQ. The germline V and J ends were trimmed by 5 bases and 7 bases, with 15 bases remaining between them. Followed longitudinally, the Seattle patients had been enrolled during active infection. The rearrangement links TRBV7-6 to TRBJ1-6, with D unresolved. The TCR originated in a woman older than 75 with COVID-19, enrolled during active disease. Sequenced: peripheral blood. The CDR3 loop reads CASSRGGNVNSPLHF. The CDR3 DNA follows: TGTGCCAGCAGCCGCGGAGGGAACGTGAATTCACCCCTCCACTTT.